These 10 T cell receptor beta chains were all obtained from the same sample, sequenced in a study of cytomegalovirus exposure and HLA in healthy donors. Use of 60 Vbeta and 13 Jbeta primers characterized the PCR. Profiled with immunoSEQ multiplex PCR; TCRdb holds only in-frame clones, not every one. The sample holds 100,000 to 120,000 clones; roughly two thirds are singletons and the top ten take roughly 3.2%. The sample consisted of PBMCs. The source of these receptors is a young man in good health and CMV-seronegative.

The CDR3 sequence: CASSRLSEAHSYEQYF. In DNA form, the CDR3 reads TGTGCCAGCAGCCGACTGTCGGAAGCCCACTCCTACGAGCAGTACTTC. The V gene is TRBV27, the J gene TRBJ2-7, with D unresolved. Trimming took 6 bases from V and 0 from J, leaving 18 bases between them. The CDR3 spans 16 residues. Germline lookup yields CDR1 MNHEY and CDR2 SMNVEV (reference sequence).

The V and J genes are TRBV6-5 and TRBJ1-1; 10 nucleotides line up with TRBD1. Germline-derived CDR1 and CDR2 are MNHEY and SVGAGI. Trimming at V came to 0 bases and at J to 1 base, leaving 2 bases not matched to a gene. The CDR3 is 16 residues long. CDR3 DNA: TGTGCCAGCAGTTACTCGAGGACAGGGGGGAACACTGAAGCTTTCTTT. Translated, it gives CASSYSRTGGNTEAFF.

This clone was seen once. V usage is TRBV27 and J usage is TRBJ1-4; TRBD1 aligns across 7 bases. Losses at the gene ends were 4 bases for V and 5 bases for J; bases not matched to a gene: 4. The CDR3 covers 14 residues. Per the germline V gene, CDR1 is MNHEY and CDR2 is SMNVEV (reference sequence). CDR3 residues: CASSSGTENEKLFF. The CDR3 DNA reads as TGTGCCAGCAGTTCCGGGACAGAAAATGAAAAACTGTTTTTT.

As regards this clone: The junction does not match germline at one end; this may be a read error. The J gene is TRBJ1-4, the V gene TRBV7-9, with D perhaps TRBD1 (6 bases). This CDR3 is 14 amino acids long. CDR1 and CDR2 (germline): SEHNR, FQNEAQ (reference sequence). The DNA of the CDR3 is TGTTCCAGCAGCTTGAGGGGGGGTGACGAAAAACTGTTTTTT. This encodes CSSSLRGGDEKLFF.

This rearrangement joins TRBV7-6 to TRBJ1-5; possibly TRBD1 for D (5 bases). The CDR3 contains 15 residues. V was cut by 0 bases and J by 7 bases, with 13 bases left in between. The germline V gene encodes CDR1 SGHVS and CDR2 FNYEAQ. This CDR3 reads CASSLAAGMGQPQHF. The CDR3 nucleotides read TGTGCCAGCAGCTTAGCGGCAGGGATGGGACAGCCCCAGCATTTT.

The chain joins TRBV11-3 to TRBJ2-3; the match to TRBD2 covers 12 bases. Trimming removed 6 bases from V and 5 bases from J; junction bases left unmatched: 9. Germline loops: CDR1 SGHNT, CDR2 YENEEA. The CDR3 length is 16 residues. CDR3 region: CASRATSGRSGDTQYF. CDR3 sequence (DNA): TGTGCCAGCAGAGCCACTAGCGGGAGGTCGGGAGATACGCAGTATTTT. Full variable domain (outside the CDR3, taken from reference TRBV11-3 and TRBJ2-3): EAGVVQSPRYKIIEKKQPVAFWCNPISGHNTLYWYLQNLGQGPELLIRYENEEAVDDSQLPKDRFSAERLKGVDSTLKIQPAELGDSAVYLCASRATSGRSGDTQYFGPGTRLTVL.

The rearrangement links TRBV5-4 to TRBJ1-1, with D possibly being TRBD1 (6 bases). V shed 4 bases and J shed 3 bases, with 10 bases lying between them. The germline CDR1 and CDR2 sequences are SGHNT and YYREEE (reference sequence). The CDR3 consists of 13 residues. CDR3 amino acids: CASSQDSYTEAFF. CDR3 DNA sequence: TGTGCCAGCAGCCAGGACAGCTACACTGAAGCTTTCTTT.

V is TRBV11-2 and J is TRBJ1-2, with TRBD1 identical over 8 bases. Germline V gene sequence: CDR1 SGHAT, CDR2 FQNNGV. The length of the CDR3 is 16 residues. The V and J ends lost 1 base and 6 bases, in that order; junction bases with no gene match: 10. CDR3 sequence reads: CASSLAVGGQANGYTF. DNA for the CDR3: TGTGCCAGCAGCTTAGCGGTGGGGGGACAGGCAAATGGCTACACCTTC.

The chain employs TRBV2 and TRBJ2-3, with a possible D match to TRBD2 (5 bases). Trimming pared 2 bases from V and 5 bases from J, leaving 8 bases between. CDR1 is SNHLY, CDR2 FYNNEI, per germline. CDR3 length: 13 amino acids. The CDR3 DNA sequence: TGTGCCAGCAGTGAATCGGGAAGAGATACGCAGTATTTT. Protein product: CASSESGRDTQYF. The full variable domain, completed using reference TRBV2 and TRBJ2-3, is EPEVTQTPSHQVTQMGQEVILRCVPISNHLYFYWYRQILGQKVEFLVSFYNNEISEKSEIFDDQFSVERPDGSNFTLKIRSTKLEDSAMYFCASSESGRDTQYFGPGTRLTVL.

The chain uses TRBV19 and TRBJ1-4; 8 nucleotides align to TRBD1. The CDR3 is 14 amino acids. Trimming removed 6 bases from V and 7 bases from J; junction bases left unmatched: 7. From germline, CDR1 is LNHDA and CDR2 SQIVND (reference sequence). CDR3 region: CASSRQGSSEKLFF. CDR3 nucleotide sequence: TGTGCCAGTAGCCGACAGGGGTCCAGTGAAAAACTGTTTTTT.